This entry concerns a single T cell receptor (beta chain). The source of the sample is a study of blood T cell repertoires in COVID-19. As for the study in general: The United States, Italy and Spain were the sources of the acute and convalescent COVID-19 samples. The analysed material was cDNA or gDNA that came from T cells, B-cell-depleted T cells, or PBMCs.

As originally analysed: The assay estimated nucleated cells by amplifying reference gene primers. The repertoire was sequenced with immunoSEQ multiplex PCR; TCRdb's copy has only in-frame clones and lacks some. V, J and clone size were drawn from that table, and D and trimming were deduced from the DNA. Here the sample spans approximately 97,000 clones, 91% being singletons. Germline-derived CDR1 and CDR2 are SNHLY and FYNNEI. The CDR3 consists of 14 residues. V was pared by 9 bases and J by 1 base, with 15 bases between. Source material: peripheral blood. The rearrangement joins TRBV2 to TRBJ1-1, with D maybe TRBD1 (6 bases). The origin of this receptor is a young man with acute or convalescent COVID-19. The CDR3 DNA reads TGTGCCAGTAGGTTAGGACAGCCGAACACTGAAGCTTTCTTT. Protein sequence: CASRLGQPNTEAFF.